This entry concerns a single T cell receptor (beta chain). The PCR contained 60 Vbeta and 13 Jbeta primers. Some clones are missing from TCRdb's copy, which holds only in-frame ones; the method was immunoSEQ multiplex PCR. The data hold 150,000 to 200,000 clones, with 79% observed a single time. There are 15 residues in the CDR3. The sample is drawn from a study of cytomegalovirus exposure and HLA in healthy donors. Sequencing was carried out using PBMCs. The genes are TRBV21-1 and TRBJ2-7; the DNA was not used to check the table's D call, TRBD2. TRBV21-1 represents a pseudogene. The sequence came from a male donor in good health and CMV-seropositive. This chain's CDR3 is CASSTTSAPDYEQYF. The CDR3 nucleotides are TGTGCCAGCAGCACCACTAGCGCGCCCGACTACGAGCAGTACTTC.